Shown below are 17 T cell receptor beta chains from a single sample sequenced in a study of OX40 agonist ivuxolimab in advanced cancers. TCRdb's copy holds only in-frame clones and misses some; the assay was immunoSEQ multiplex PCR. The sample lists 77,000 or so clones, about 90% occurring once. Specimen: CD4+ or CD8+ T cells sorted from blood, collected in a trial of the OX40 agonist ivuxolimab. These receptors all stem from an adult with an advanced solid tumor such as melanoma, head and neck, liver or kidney cancer.

The chain carries TRBV5-5 and TRBJ1-1, with D tentatively TRBD1 (6 bases). V gave up 5 bases and J gave up 1 base, with 18 bases separating them. In germline, CDR1 is SGHKS, CDR2 YYEKEE (reference sequence). The CDR3 has 16 amino acids. CDR3 in amino acids: CASSRNRAERNTEAFF. The DNA of the CDR3 is TGTGCCAGCAGTCGAAACAGGGCGGAGAGGAACACTGAAGCTTTCTTT.

The chain carries TRBV30 and TRBJ1-1; 10 bases line up with TRBD1. Germline V gene sequence: CDR1 GTSNPN, CDR2 SVGIG (reference sequence). The CDR3 contains 16 residues. Unmatched junction bases numbered 10, after V lost 5 bases and J lost 1 base. CDR3 sequence reads: CAWSTDRGGKNTEAFF. For the CDR3, the DNA is TGTGCCTGGTCTACGGACAGGGGGGGGAAGAACACTGAAGCTTTCTTT.

This clone appeared a single time. The chain joins TRBV5-5 to TRBJ1-5, with 9 bases identical to TRBD1. The CDR3 runs 14 residues. The junction had 6 bases not matched to a gene; V was cut back by 4 bases and J by 7 bases. Germline CDR1 is SGHKS and CDR2 is YYEKEE (reference sequence). In DNA form, the CDR3 reads TGTGCCAGCAGCCTAACAGGGGGCAGGCAGCCCCAGCATTTT. The encoded protein is CASSLTGGRQPQHF.

V and J are TRBV2 and TRBJ2-1; D not certain. CDR1 and CDR2 (germline): SNHLY, FYNNEI. Trimming stripped 1 base from V and 10 bases from J, with 5 bases between. The CDR3 consists of 11 residues. The CDR3 nucleotides are TGTGCCAGCAGTGAAGTTACAGAGCAGTTCTTC. It specifies CASSEVTEQFF.

The V call is TRBV7-3, the J call TRBJ2-1, with D unclear. Germline CDR1 SGHTA, CDR2 FQGTGA. V dropped 2 bases and J dropped 6 bases, with 17 bases sitting between them. This CDR3 spans 16 amino acids. This CDR3 is CASSLGPLETPNEQFF. In nucleotides, the CDR3 is TGTGCCAGCAGCTTAGGGCCTCTTGAAACCCCCAATGAGCAGTTCTTC.

Comments on this clone: The sample carries other DNA sequences with the same CDR3. This sequence joins TRBV5-4 and TRBJ2-5; D perhaps matches TRBD1 (5 bases). This CDR3 comprises 14 residues. The V end lost 1 base, the J end lost 3 bases, and 10 bases lay between the germline ends. The germline V gene has CDR1 SGHNT and CDR2 YYREEE (reference sequence). CDR3 protein: CASSLPGMEETQYF. Written as DNA, the CDR3 is TGTGCCAGCAGCTTGCCAGGGATGGAAGAGACCCAGTACTTC.

CDR3 loop: CASSLQAVRGVGGELFF. CDR3 DNA sequence: TGTGCCAGCAGTTTACAGGCCGTGAGGGGCGTCGGCGGGGAGCTGTTTTTT. The rearrangement joins TRBV27 to TRBJ2-2; tentatively, D is TRBD1 or TRBD2 (5 bases each). The V end lost 2 bases, the J end lost 7 bases, and 20 bases lay between the germline ends. Germline V lookup: CDR1 MNHEY, CDR2 SMNVEV (reference sequence). This CDR3 contains 17 residues.

A single count supports this clone. Written as DNA, the CDR3 is TGTGCCTGGAGTGAAGGGGCGGACGCTAACTATGGCTACACCTTC. Its translation is CAWSEGADANYGYTF. V is TRBV30 and J is TRBJ1-2, with a possible D match to TRBD1 (5 bases). Trimming left V 1 base short and J 0 bases short, with 12 bases between. Germline V gene sequence: CDR1 GTSNPN, CDR2 SVGIG (reference sequence). This CDR3 comprises 15 residues. The full variable domain, with the rest looked up from reference TRBV30 and TRBJ1-2, is SQTIHQWPATLVQPVGSPLSLECTVEGTSNPNLYWYRQAAGRGLQLLFYSVGIGQISSEVPQNLSASRPQDRQFILSSKKLLLSDSGFYLCAWSEGADANYGYTFGSGTRLTVV.

The chain couples TRBV5-4 to TRBJ2-3, with D hard to call. The CDR3 runs 15 residues. Germline V gene lookup returns CDR1 SGHNT and CDR2 YYREEE (reference sequence). V was shortened by 2 bases and J by 2 bases, with 12 bases between the two germline ends. The chain's CDR3 is CASSFQQIFTDTQYF. Here the CDR3 DNA reads TGTGCCAGCAGCTTTCAACAGATTTTCACAGATACGCAGTATTTT.

V usage is TRBV2 and J usage is TRBJ1-5; tentatively, D is TRBD1 (5 bases). The V end lost 6 bases, the J end lost 5 bases, and 17 bases lay between the germline ends. CDR3 length: 15 residues. Germline V CDR1 and CDR2: SNHLY, FYNNEI. The CDR3 protein is CASSDSSHRDQPQHF. Written as DNA, the CDR3 is TGTGCCAGCAGCGACAGTTCTCACCGGGATCAGCCCCAGCATTTT.

This chain links TRBV21-1 with TRBJ1-1. TRBV21-1 is a listed pseudogene. This CDR3 region has 16 residues. Here the CDR3 reads CASSKPHRGGGTEAFF. For the CDR3, the DNA is TGTGCCAGCAGCAAACCCCATCGGGGAGGCGGCACTGAAGCTTTCTTT.

V usage is TRBV7-3 and J usage is TRBJ2-1; no reliable D call. Trimming stripped 5 bases from V and 9 bases from J, with 20 bases between. CDR3 length equals 15 residues. Per germline, CDR1 SGHTA and CDR2 FQGTGA. In DNA form, the CDR3 reads TGTGCCAGCAGCCCCTCGCACTCGGAAGGGCGTGAGCAGTTCTTC. Its protein product is CASSPSHSEGREQFF. Based on the CDR3 plus reference TRBV7-3 and TRBJ2-1, the full variable domain is GAGVSQTPSNKVTEKGKYVELRCDPISGHTALYWYRQSLGQGPEFLIYFQGTGAADDSGLPNDRFFAVRPEGSVSTLKIQRTERGDSAVYLCASSPSHSEGREQFFGPGTRLTVL.

This chain links TRBV15 with TRBJ1-2; 7 positions agree with TRBD1. V lost 3 bases to trimming and J lost 4 bases; unmatched junction nucleotides: 5. In germline, CDR1 is LNHNV, CDR2 YYDKDF (reference sequence). This CDR3 has 14 residues. CDR3 region: CATSRSGQLYGYTF. CDR3 bases: TGTGCCACCAGCAGGTCGGGACAGCTCTATGGCTACACCTTC.

The chain is built from TRBV4-3 and TRBJ2-1; D not resolved. The CDR3 has 13 residues. Germline assignment: CDR1 LGHNA and CDR2 YSLEER. Trimming pared 3 bases from V and 6 bases from J, leaving 9 bases between. CDR3 in amino acids: CASSQVVGNEQFF. CDR3 DNA: TGCGCCAGCAGCCAGGTTGTTGGCAATGAGCAGTTCTTC.

The chain carries TRBV19 and TRBJ1-2; tentatively, D is TRBD1 (5 bases). The CDR3 has 13 amino acids. Germline CDR1 is LNHDA and CDR2 is SQIVND (reference sequence). V lost 6 bases and J lost 5, with 13 bases in between. CDR3 sequence reads: CASSAGYLYGYTF. In DNA, the CDR3 is TGTGCCAGTAGCGCAGGGTACCTATATGGCTACACCTTC.

The chain uses TRBV21-1 and TRBJ2-5; no check of the table's D call, TRBD1, against the DNA was made. TRBV21-1 is annotated as a pseudogene. The CDR3 extends over 13 amino acids. CDR3 in DNA: TGTGCCAGCAGCAAGATGGCACAAGAGACCCAGTACTTC. Amino acids: CASSKMAQETQYF.

The chain is built from TRBV11-2 and TRBJ2-7, with 8 bases that match TRBD2. V shed 2 bases, J shed 4 bases, and the junction held 4 bases outside the gene matches. The CDR3 has 14 amino acids. The germline gives CDR1 SGHAT, CDR2 FQNNGV. The CDR3 here is CASSLISGTYEQYF. The CDR3, as DNA: TGTGCCAGCAGCTTAATTAGCGGGACTTACGAGCAGTACTTC.